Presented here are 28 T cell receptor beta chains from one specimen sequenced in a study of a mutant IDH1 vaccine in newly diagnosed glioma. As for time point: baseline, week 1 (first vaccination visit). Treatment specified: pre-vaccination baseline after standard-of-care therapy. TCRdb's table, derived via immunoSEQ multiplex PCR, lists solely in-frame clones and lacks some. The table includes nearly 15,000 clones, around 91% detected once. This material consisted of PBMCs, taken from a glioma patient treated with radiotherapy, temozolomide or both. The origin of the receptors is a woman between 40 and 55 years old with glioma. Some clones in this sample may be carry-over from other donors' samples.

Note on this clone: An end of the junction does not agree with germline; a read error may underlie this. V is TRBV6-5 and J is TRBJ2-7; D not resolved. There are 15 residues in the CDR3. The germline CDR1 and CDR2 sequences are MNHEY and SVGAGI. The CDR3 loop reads CASRPTLGPSSEQYF. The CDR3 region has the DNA TGTGCCAGCAGACCTACTCTGGGTCCCTCCTCCGAGCAGTACTTC.

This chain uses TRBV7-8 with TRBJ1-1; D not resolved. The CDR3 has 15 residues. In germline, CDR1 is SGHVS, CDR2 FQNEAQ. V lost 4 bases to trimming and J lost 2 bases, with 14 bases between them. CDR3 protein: CASSSPRGLNTEAFF. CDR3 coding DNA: TGTGCCAGCAGCTCACCCCGGGGTCTCAACACTGAAGCTTTCTTT.

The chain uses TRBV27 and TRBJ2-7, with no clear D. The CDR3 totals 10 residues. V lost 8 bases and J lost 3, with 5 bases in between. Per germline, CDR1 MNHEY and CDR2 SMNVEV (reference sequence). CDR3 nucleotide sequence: TGTGCCAGCGGGGACTACGAGCAGTACTTC. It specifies CASGDYEQYF.

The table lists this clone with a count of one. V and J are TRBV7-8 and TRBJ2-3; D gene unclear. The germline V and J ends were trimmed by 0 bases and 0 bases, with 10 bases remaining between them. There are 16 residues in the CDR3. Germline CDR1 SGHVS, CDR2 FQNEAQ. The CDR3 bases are TGTGCCAGCAGCTTAGCGGCTTCACCTAGCACAGATACGCAGTATTTT. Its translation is CASSLAASPSTDTQYF.

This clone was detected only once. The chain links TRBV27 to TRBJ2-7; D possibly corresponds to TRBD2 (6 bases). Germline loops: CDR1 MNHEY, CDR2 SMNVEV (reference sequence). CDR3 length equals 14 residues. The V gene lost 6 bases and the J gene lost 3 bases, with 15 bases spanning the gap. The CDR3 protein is CASSPSRRGYEQYF. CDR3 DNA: TGTGCCAGCAGCCCTAGCCGGAGGGGCTACGAGCAGTACTTC.

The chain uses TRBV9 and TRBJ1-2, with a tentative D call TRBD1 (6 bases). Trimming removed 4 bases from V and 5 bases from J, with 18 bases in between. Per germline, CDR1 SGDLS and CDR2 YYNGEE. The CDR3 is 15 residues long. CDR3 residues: CASSPRDIPSYGYTF. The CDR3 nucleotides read TGTGCCAGCAGCCCCCGGGACATACCTTCTTATGGCTACACCTTC. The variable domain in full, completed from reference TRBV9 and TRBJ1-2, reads DSGVTQTPKHLITATGQRVTLRCSPRSGDLSVYWYQQSLDQGLQFLIQYYNGEERAKGNILERFSAQQFPDLHSELNLSSLELGDSALYFCASSPRDIPSYGYTFGSGTRLTVV.

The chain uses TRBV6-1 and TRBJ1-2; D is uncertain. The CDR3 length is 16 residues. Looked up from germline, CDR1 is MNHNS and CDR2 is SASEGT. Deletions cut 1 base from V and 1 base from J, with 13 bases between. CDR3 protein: CASSEVGGPYNYGYTF. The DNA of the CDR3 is TGTGCCAGCAGTGAAGTGGGCGGGCCTTATAACTATGGCTACACCTTC.

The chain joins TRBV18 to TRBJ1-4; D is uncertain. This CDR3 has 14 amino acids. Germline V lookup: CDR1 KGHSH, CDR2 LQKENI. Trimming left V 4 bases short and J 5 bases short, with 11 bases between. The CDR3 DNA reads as TGTGCCAGCTCACAGCAGTCGCCGAATGAAAAACTGTTTTTT. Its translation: CASSQQSPNEKLFF.

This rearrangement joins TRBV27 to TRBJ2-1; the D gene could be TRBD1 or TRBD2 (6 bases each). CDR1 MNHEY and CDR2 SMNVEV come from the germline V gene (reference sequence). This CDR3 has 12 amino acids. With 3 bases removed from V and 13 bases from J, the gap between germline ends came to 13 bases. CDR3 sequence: CASSFGGGFQFF. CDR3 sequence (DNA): TGTGCCAGCAGTTTCGGAGGGGGTTTCCAGTTCTTC.

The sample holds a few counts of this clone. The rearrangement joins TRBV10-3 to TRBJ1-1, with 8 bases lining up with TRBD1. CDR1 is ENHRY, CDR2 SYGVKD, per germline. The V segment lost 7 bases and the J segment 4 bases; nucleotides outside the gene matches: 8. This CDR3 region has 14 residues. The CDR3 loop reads CAITADRASTEAFF. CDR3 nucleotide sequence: TGTGCCATCACTGCGGACAGGGCTAGCACTGAAGCTTTCTTT.

CDR3 sequence reads: CAIKSGSSYEQYF. CDR3 sequence (DNA): TGTGCCATCAAATCTGGGAGCTCCTACGAGCAGTACTTC. The J gene is TRBJ2-7, the V gene TRBV10-3; D might be TRBD2 (5 bases). Germline CDR1 is ENHRY and CDR2 is SYGVKD. The CDR3 spans 13 residues. V was shortened by 7 bases and J by 0 bases, with 10 bases between the two germline ends.

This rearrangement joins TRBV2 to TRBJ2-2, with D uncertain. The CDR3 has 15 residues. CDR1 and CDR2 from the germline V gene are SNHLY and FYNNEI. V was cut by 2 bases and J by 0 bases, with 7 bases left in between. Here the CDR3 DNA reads TGTGCCAGCAGTGAAAATGGGCCGAACACCGGGGAGCTGTTTTTT. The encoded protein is CASSENGPNTGELFF.

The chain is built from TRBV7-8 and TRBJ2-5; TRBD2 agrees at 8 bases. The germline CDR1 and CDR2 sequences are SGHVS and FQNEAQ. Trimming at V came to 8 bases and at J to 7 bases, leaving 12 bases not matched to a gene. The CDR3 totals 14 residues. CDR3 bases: TGTGCCAGCGTACGGGTAGCGGGAAGGGGGACCCAGTACTTC. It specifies CASVRVAGRGTQYF.

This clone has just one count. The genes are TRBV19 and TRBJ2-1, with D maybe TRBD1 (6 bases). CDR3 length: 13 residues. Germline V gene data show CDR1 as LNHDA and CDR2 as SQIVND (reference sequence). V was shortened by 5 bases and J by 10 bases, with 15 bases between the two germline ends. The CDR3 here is CASSYRQDSEQFF. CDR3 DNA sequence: TGTGCCAGTAGTTACCGACAGGATTCCGAGCAGTTCTTC.

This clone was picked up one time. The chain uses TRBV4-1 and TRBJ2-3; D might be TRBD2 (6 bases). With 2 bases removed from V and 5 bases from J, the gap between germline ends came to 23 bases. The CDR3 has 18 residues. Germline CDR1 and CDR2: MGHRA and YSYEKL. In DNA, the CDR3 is TGCGCCAGCAGCCAACAGGTCGCGGCGGCGGGATCGGAAGATACGCAGTATTTT. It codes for CASSQQVAAAGSEDTQYF.

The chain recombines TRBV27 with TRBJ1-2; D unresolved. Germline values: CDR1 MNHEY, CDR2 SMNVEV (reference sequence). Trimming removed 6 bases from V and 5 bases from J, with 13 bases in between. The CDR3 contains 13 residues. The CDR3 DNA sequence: TGTGCCAGCAGCCCGAGCCAGGAGTATGGCTACACCTTC. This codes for CASSPSQEYGYTF.

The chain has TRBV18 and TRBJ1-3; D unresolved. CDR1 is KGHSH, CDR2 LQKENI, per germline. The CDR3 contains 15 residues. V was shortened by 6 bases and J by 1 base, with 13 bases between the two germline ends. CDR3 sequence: CASSLPGSSGNTIYF. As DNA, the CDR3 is TGTGCCAGCTCCCTACCGGGGAGTTCTGGAAACACCATATATTTT.

In DNA form, the CDR3 reads TGCGCCAGCAGCCATGGACAGGGTTATGGCTACACCTTC. As protein: CASSHGQGYGYTF. V usage is TRBV4-1 and J usage is TRBJ1-2, with TRBD1 identical over 8 bases. This CDR3 has 13 residues. Germline V CDR1 and CDR2: MGHRA, YSYEKL. J lost 5 bases, V lost 3 bases, and 2 bases had no gene match.

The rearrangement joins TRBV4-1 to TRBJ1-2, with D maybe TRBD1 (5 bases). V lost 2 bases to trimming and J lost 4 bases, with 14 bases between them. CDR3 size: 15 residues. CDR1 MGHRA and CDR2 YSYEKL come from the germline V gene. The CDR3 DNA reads TGCGCCAGCAGCCAATTTGGAACGGACATCTATGGCTACACCTTC. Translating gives CASSQFGTDIYGYTF.

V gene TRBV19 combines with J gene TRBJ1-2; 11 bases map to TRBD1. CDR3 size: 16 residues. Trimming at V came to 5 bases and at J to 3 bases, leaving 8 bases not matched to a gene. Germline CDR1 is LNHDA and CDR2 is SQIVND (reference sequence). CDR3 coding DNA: TGTGCCAGTAGTGCCGGACAGGGGGCAGGGTACTATGGCTACACCTTC. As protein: CASSAGQGAGYYGYTF.

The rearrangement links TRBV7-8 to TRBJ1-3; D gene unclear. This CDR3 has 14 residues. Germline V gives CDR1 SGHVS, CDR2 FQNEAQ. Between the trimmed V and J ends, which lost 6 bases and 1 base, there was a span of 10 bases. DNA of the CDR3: TGTGCCAGCAGGTCCGACAAATCTGGAAACACCATATATTTT. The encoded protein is CASRSDKSGNTIYF.

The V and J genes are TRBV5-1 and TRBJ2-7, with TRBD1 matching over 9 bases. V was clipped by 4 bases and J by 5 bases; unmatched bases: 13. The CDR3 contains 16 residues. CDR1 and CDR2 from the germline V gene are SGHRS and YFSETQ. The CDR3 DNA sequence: TGCGCCAGCAGCGGTCCCTCCGGGACAGGGTGGGACGAGCAGTACTTC. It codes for CASSGPSGTGWDEQYF.

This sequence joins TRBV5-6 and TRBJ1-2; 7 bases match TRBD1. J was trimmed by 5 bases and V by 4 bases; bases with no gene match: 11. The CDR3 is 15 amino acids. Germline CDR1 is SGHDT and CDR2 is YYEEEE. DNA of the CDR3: TGTGCCAGCAGCCCGCGGACAGGCCCCTTATATGGCTACACCTTC. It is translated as CASSPRTGPLYGYTF.

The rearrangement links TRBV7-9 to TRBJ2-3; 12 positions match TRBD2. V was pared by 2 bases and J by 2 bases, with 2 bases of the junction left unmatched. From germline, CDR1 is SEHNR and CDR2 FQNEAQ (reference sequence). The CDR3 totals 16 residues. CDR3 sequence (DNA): TGTGCCAGCAGCTTAACTAGCGGGGGGTACACAGATACGCAGTATTTT. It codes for CASSLTSGGYTDTQYF.

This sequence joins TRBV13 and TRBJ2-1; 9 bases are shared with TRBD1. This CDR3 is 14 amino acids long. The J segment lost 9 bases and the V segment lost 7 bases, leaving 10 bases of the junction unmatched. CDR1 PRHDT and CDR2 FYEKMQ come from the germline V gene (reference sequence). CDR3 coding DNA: TGTGCCAGCACCTGGGACAGGGTCGGGGCTGAGCAGTTCTTC. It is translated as CASTWDRVGAEQFF.

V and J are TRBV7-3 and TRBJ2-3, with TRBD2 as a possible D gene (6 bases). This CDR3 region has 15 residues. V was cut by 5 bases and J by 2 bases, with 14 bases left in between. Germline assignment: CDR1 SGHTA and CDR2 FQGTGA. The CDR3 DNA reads TGTGCCAGCAGCCTCCAGGGAGGCCTCACAGATACGCAGTATTTT. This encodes CASSLQGGLTDTQYF.

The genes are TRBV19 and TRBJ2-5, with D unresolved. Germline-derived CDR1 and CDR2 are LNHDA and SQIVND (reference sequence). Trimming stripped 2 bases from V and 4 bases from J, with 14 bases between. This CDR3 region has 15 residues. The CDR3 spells CASSIRAEGAETQYF. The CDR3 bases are TGTGCCAGTAGTATAAGGGCCGAAGGAGCAGAGACCCAGTACTTC.

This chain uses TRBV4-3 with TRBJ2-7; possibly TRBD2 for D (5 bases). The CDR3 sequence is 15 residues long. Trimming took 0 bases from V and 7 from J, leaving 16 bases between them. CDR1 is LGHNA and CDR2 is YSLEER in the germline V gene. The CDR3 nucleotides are TGCGCCAGCAGCCAAGATCGAAGCCTCCCGGGGGAGCAGTACTTC. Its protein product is CASSQDRSLPGEQYF.